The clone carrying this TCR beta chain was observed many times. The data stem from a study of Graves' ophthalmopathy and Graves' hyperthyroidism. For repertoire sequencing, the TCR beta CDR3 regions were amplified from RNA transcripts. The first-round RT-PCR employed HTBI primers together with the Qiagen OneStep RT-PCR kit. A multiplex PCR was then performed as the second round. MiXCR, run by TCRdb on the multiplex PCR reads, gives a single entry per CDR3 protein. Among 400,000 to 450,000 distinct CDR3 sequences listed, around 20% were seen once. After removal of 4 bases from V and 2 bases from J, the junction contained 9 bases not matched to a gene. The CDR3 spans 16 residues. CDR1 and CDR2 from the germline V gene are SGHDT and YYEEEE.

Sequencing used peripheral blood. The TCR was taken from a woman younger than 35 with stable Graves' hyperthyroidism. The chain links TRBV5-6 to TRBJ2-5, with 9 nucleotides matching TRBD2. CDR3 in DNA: TGTGCCAGCAGCACCCGGACTAGCGCCGAACAAGAGACCCAGTACTTC. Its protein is CASSTRTSAEQETQYF. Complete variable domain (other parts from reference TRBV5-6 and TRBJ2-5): DAGVTQSPTHLIKTRGQQVTLRCSPKSGHDTVSWYQQALGQGPQFIFQYYEEEERQRGNFPDRFSGHQFPNYSSELNVNALLLGDSALYLCASSTRTSAEQETQYFGPGTRLLVL.